The T cell receptor beta chain described here comes from a study of T-cell memory formation after mild COVID-19. Whole-study findings and limits: Clones contracting across day 15 to 85 had a balanced CD4/CD8 profile; later expanding clones leaned CD4+. Most CD4+ clones that shrank were in CM and EM, while CD8+ ones turned up in EMRA.

For this clonotype: Its target is unknown.

The CDR3 is made up of 12 amino acids. The ends lost 6 bases at V and 6 bases at J; junction bases unmatched: 3. MiXCR, run by TCRdb on the 5' RACE reads, gives a single entry per CDR3 protein. The data contain under 350,000 distinct CDR3 sequences, around 15% of them singletons. V usage is TRBV12-3 or TRBV12-4 and J usage is TRBJ1-1; 8 bases align to TRBD1. Material: PBMCs or a T cell subset sorted from them (not recorded which). This sequence was found in a man younger than 35 who had mild COVID-19 (a few samples of this study predate the infection). Cell type and time point are not known. The CDR3 region has the DNA TGTGCCAGCAGCGGGACAGGCGCTGAAGCTTTCTTT. Encoded protein: CASSGTGAEAFF.